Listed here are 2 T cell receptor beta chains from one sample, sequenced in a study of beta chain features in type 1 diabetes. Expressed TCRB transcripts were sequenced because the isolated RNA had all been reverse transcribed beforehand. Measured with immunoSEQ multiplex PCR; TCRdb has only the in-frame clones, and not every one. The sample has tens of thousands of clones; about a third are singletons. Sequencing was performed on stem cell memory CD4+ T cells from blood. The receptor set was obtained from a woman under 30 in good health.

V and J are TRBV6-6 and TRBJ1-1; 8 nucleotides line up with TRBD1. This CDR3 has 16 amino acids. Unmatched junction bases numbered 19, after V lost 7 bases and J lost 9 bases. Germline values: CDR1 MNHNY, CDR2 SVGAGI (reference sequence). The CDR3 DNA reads TGTGCCAGCATCTACAGGGGGGGGCCCGTGGGGGGCAAAGCTTTCTTT. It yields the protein CASIYRGGPVGGKAFF.

For the CDR3, the DNA is TGTGCCAGCAGTTACCGGCAGGGGGCTTACACTGAAGCTTTCTTT. Its translation is CASSYRQGAYTEAFF. The V call is TRBV6-5, the J call TRBJ1-1; 8 positions match TRBD1. J lost 3 bases, V lost 2 bases, and 5 bases had no gene match. CDR1 is MNHEY, CDR2 SVGAGI, per germline. The CDR3 is 15 amino acids.